This entry lists 7 T cell receptor beta chains sequenced from one sample in a study of cytomegalovirus exposure and HLA in healthy donors. This PCR relied on a set of 60 Vbeta primers and 13 Jbeta primers. Clones were read by immunoSEQ multiplex PCR, and TCRdb kept only the in-frame ones, dropping some. The sample includes about 120,000 clones, around three quarters of them seen just once. The sequenced sample was PBMCs. The origin of the receptors is a man aged 25 to 45 in good health and CMV-seropositive.

The gene calls are TRBV18 and TRBJ2-1; D gene uncertain. Between the trimmed V and J ends, which lost 0 bases and 6 bases, there was a span of 3 bases. CDR1 is KGHSH and CDR2 is LQKENI in the germline V gene. The CDR3 extends over 12 amino acids. As DNA, the CDR3 is TGTGCCAGCTCACCACCGAGCAATGAGCAGTTCTTC. Translation gives CASSPPSNEQFF.

This chain uses TRBV27 with TRBJ1-5, with D possibly matching TRBD1 (6 bases). The V gene's germline CDR1 is MNHEY and CDR2 SMNVEV (reference sequence). The CDR3 extends over 15 amino acids. V dropped 1 base and J dropped 5 bases, with 12 bases sitting between them. Written as DNA, the CDR3 is TGTGCCAGCAGTTTATATCAGGGGCGCGATCAGCCCCAGCATTTT. This encodes CASSLYQGRDQPQHF.

The chain links TRBV19 to TRBJ1-1; D call uncertain. The V end lost 5 bases, the J end lost 7 bases, and 8 bases lay between the germline ends. The V gene's germline CDR1 is LNHDA and CDR2 SQIVND (reference sequence). This CDR3 spans 11 amino acids. As DNA, the CDR3 is TGTGCCAGTAGTGCCGGTAGTGAAGCTTTCTTT. Its translation: CASSAGSEAFF.

This clone has just a few counts. The chain couples TRBV15 to TRBJ2-5, with 8 bases fitting TRBD1. The J call may be in error: the DNA end matches TRBJ2-7 better. This CDR3 spans 15 amino acids. Per the germline V gene, CDR1 is LNHNV and CDR2 is YYDKDF (reference sequence). The CDR3 DNA is TGTGCCACCAGCAGAGACAGGGGGCGTCGCTACGAGCAGTACTTC. Protein product: CATSRDRGRRYEQYF.

J is TRBJ1-6 and V is TRBV7-6, with a weak D call TRBD1 (6 bases). The V and J ends lost 1 base and 8 bases respectively, with 12 bases between them. Germline V CDR1 and CDR2: SGHVS, FNYEAQ. The CDR3 length is 15 residues. The CDR3 reads CASSLGGGADSPLHF. The CDR3 region has the DNA TGTGCCAGCAGCTTAGGTGGGGGCGCGGATTCACCCCTCCACTTT.

This chain connects TRBV6-1 to TRBJ1-1; 7 bases align to TRBD1. The CDR3 runs to 14 residues. The V segment lost 6 bases and the J segment 1 base; nucleotides outside the gene matches: 5. Germline V gene lookup returns CDR1 MNHNS and CDR2 SASEGT. CDR3: CASSPRGRNTEAFF. CDR3 DNA: TGTGCCAGCAGCCCCAGGGGGAGGAACACTGAAGCTTTCTTT.

This sequence joins TRBV2 and TRBJ2-7; possible D gene TRBD1, 6 bases. The V gene lost 1 base and the J gene lost 0 bases, with 10 bases spanning the gap. Germline CDR1 and CDR2: SNHLY and FYNNEI. The CDR3 sequence is 15 residues long. This CDR3 is CASSEGQGSSYEQYF. Here the CDR3 DNA reads TGTGCCAGCAGTGAAGGGCAGGGGAGCTCCTACGAGCAGTACTTC.